The rows below give T cell receptor beta chains drawn from one sample of a study of identical twins. TCRdb passed the 5' RACE reads through MiXCR, listing each CDR3 protein once. The table lists 450,000 to 650,000 distinct CDR3 sequences, 12% to 15% of them singletons. These data were also reused for a study on yellow fever vaccine responses in identical twins.

The sequenced sample consisted of CD4+ T cells sorted from blood. The receptors were sampled from a woman under 30 in good health. Each CDR3 is given with its conserved first and last residue. A D gene is named only where the DNA matches it firmly. Clone size, where shown, is once, few, many, or a class for clones that have expanded.

abundance: few; v_gene: TRBV5-1; d_gene: NA; j_gene: TRBJ2-7; CDR3nt: TGCGCCAGCAGCTTGGACGACCGACGGAGTCGGGAGCAGTACTTC; CDR3aa: CASSLDDRRSREQYF
abundance: few; v_gene: TRBV4-1; d_gene: NA; j_gene: TRBJ2-7; CDR3nt: TGCGCCAGCAGCCAAGAAGTAGCGGACTCAACCTACGAGCAGTACTTC; CDR3aa: CASSQEVADSTYEQYF
abundance: NA; v_gene: TRBV5-1; d_gene: NA; j_gene: TRBJ2-5; CDR3nt: TGCGCCAGCAGTATGGGGGGCCAAGAGACCCAGTACTTC; CDR3aa: CASSMGGQETQYF
abundance: few; v_gene: TRBV7-9; d_gene: TRBD1; j_gene: TRBJ1-6; CDR3nt: TGTGCCAGCAGCTGGACAGGGGGAGTTGCTTCACCCCTCCACTTT; CDR3aa: CASSWTGGVASPLHF
abundance: few; v_gene: TRBV15; d_gene: NA; j_gene: TRBJ2-1; CDR3nt: TGTGCCACCAGCAGAGAAAAAGGGCTAGCGAAGTTCTTC; CDR3aa: CATSREKGLAKFF
abundance: NA; v_gene: TRBV5-1; d_gene: NA; j_gene: TRBJ2-5; CDR3nt: TGCGCCAGCAGCTTGGGCGGGGACCTAATCCAAGAGACCCAGTACTTC; CDR3aa: CASSLGGDLIQETQYF
abundance: few; v_gene: TRBV20-1; d_gene: TRBD1; j_gene: TRBJ2-1; CDR3nt: TGCAGTGCTAGGTGGGACAGGGCATACAATGAGCAGTTCTTC; CDR3aa: CSARWDRAYNEQFF
abundance: few; v_gene: TRBV5-1; d_gene: TRBD1; j_gene: TRBJ2-1; CDR3nt: TGCGCCAGCAGCTCGTCCGGGACAGGGGGGACCTATGGGCAGTTCTTC; CDR3aa: CASSSSGTGGTYGQFF
abundance: few; v_gene: TRBV20-1; d_gene: NA; j_gene: TRBJ1-1; CDR3nt: TGCAGTGCTCCCGGCTGGGGAGGTGAAGCTTTCTTT; CDR3aa: CSAPGWGGEAFF
abundance: NA; v_gene: TRBV11-3; d_gene: NA; j_gene: TRBJ2-1; CDR3nt: TGTGCCAGCAGCTTCGGCGGAATTAACTACAATGAGCAGTTCTTC; CDR3aa: CASSFGGINYNEQFF
abundance: NA; v_gene: TRBV15; d_gene: TRBD2; j_gene: TRBJ2-7; CDR3nt: TGTGCCACCGGGACTAGCGGGAGAGGTTCCTACGAGCAGTACTTC; CDR3aa: CATGTSGRGSYEQYF
abundance: few; v_gene: TRBV2; d_gene: NA; j_gene: TRBJ1-4; CDR3nt: TGTGCCAGCACGACGGGGAGGGCTGAAAAACTGTTTTTT; CDR3aa: CASTTGRAEKLFF
abundance: NA; v_gene: TRBV4-1; d_gene: TRBD2; j_gene: TRBJ2-1; CDR3nt: TGCGCCAGCAGCCCACACCTGGGACTAGCGGGATCTGAGCAGTTCTTC; CDR3aa: CASSPHLGLAGSEQFF
abundance: NA; v_gene: TRBV10-3; d_gene: NA; j_gene: TRBJ1-1; CDR3nt: TGTGCCATCAGTGATGGAGGGACTGAAGCTTTCTTT; CDR3aa: CAISDGGTEAFF
abundance: NA; v_gene: TRBV20-1; d_gene: TRBD2; j_gene: TRBJ2-3; CDR3nt: TGCAGTGCTAGCCCTAGCGGGGGGGCGGATACGCAGTATTTT; CDR3aa: CSASPSGGADTQYF
abundance: few; v_gene: TRBV11-1; d_gene: NA; j_gene: TRBJ2-2; CDR3nt: TGTGCCAGCAGCTTAGTTAGGAGGGACCAATCCATCACCGGGGAGCTGTTTTTT; CDR3aa: CASSLVRRDQSITGELFF
abundance: many; v_gene: TRBV2; d_gene: NA; j_gene: TRBJ2-2; CDR3nt: TGTGCCAGCAGTGAACTAGCAAGCACCGGGGAGCTGTTTTTT; CDR3aa: CASSELASTGELFF
abundance: few; v_gene: TRBV6-5; d_gene: NA; j_gene: TRBJ2-2; CDR3nt: TGTGCCAGCAGTTACTCGGGCAGTGCGAACACCGGGGAGCTGTTTTTT; CDR3aa: CASSYSGSANTGELFF
abundance: NA; v_gene: TRBV29-1; d_gene: NA; j_gene: TRBJ1-2; CDR3nt: TGCAGCGTTGAAGAGGCCCACTCCTATGGCTACACCTTC; CDR3aa: CSVEEAHSYGYTF
abundance: NA; v_gene: TRBV20-1; d_gene: TRBD1; j_gene: TRBJ2-5; CDR3nt: TGCAGTGCTAGAGTGGCCAGGGGGGAGACCCAGTACTTC; CDR3aa: CSARVARGETQYF
abundance: few; v_gene: TRBV4-2; d_gene: TRBD2; j_gene: TRBJ2-5; CDR3nt: TGTGCCAGCAGCCAAGGGCCTTTGGGACTAGCGGAAACCCAAGAGACCCAGTACTTC; CDR3aa: CASSQGPLGLAETQETQYF
abundance: NA; v_gene: TRBV5-1; d_gene: TRBD1; j_gene: TRBJ2-1; CDR3nt: TGCGCCATCAGCGCCGTGGGACAGGGGATCTACAATGAGCAGTTCTTC; CDR3aa: CAISAVGQGIYNEQFF
abundance: NA; v_gene: TRBV3-1; d_gene: NA; j_gene: TRBJ1-1; CDR3nt: TGTGCCAGCAGGCTGACAGACTCGAACACTGAAGCTTTCTTT; CDR3aa: CASRLTDSNTEAFF
abundance: NA; v_gene: TRBV15; d_gene: NA; j_gene: TRBJ2-1; CDR3nt: TGTGCCACCAGCCTCAACAATGAGCAGTTCTTC; CDR3aa: CATSLNNEQFF
abundance: few; v_gene: TRBV29-1; d_gene: TRBD1; j_gene: TRBJ2-2; CDR3nt: TGCAGCGTTTTACGGGGGACAGGGAACACCGGGGAGCTGTTTTTT; CDR3aa: CSVLRGTGNTGELFF
abundance: few; v_gene: TRBV7-6; d_gene: TRBD1; j_gene: TRBJ2-7; CDR3nt: TGTGCCAGCAGCTCTCCGGGACAGGGCAGCGAGCAGTACTTC; CDR3aa: CASSSPGQGSEQYF
abundance: NA; v_gene: TRBV7-3; d_gene: NA; j_gene: TRBJ2-3; CDR3nt: TGTGCCAGCAGCTTACAATCCATTGGTAGCACAGATACGCAGTATTTT; CDR3aa: CASSLQSIGSTDTQYF